The clone carrying this T cell receptor beta chain was picked up a small number of times. This specimen belongs to a study of control samples from healthy donors and cancer patients. The germline V and J ends were trimmed by 7 bases and 3 bases, with 13 bases remaining between them. There are 14 residues in the CDR3. Per germline, CDR1 SNHLY and CDR2 FYNNEI. TCRdb's copy holds only in-frame clones and misses some; the assay was immunoSEQ multiplex PCR. The top ten clones hold roughly 3.3% of a sample with 90,000 to 150,000 clones, approximately 88% of them seen once. The gene calls are TRBV2 and TRBJ1-5, with TRBD1 as a possible D gene (5 bases). The TCR originated in a man in his forties or fifties in good health. The sample comprised blood. CDR3 residues: CASIRDSSNQPQHF. The CDR3 DNA follows: TGTGCCAGCATTCGCGACAGCTCCAATCAGCCCCAGCATTTT.